These 20 T cell receptor beta chains were all obtained from the same sample, sequenced in a study of memory CD4+ T cells and cytomegalovirus serostatus. Profiling relied on immunoSEQ multiplex PCR, and the TCRdb table lists in-frame clones only, not all of them. The sample includes some 53,000 clones, roughly 80% of them seen just once. The sort gate was single viable CD3+CD4+CD8-CD45RO+ cells for memory CD4+ T cells. Sequences were obtained from memory CD4+ T cells from blood. The receptor source for this set is an adult in good health and CMV-seronegative.

The chain has TRBV7-9 and TRBJ1-1; 8 nucleotides line up with TRBD1. There are 13 residues in the CDR3. Germline-derived CDR1 and CDR2 are SEHNR and FQNEAQ (reference sequence). The V segment lost 3 bases and the J segment 6 bases; nucleotides outside the gene matches: 3. The CDR3 DNA reads as TGTGCCAGCAGCTTCACAGGGGGGGCTGAAGCTTTCTTT. Protein sequence: CASSFTGGAEAFF.

The chain employs TRBV6-6 and TRBJ2-7; 7 nucleotides align to TRBD1. After removal of 5 bases from V and 1 base from J, the junction contained 8 bases not matched to a gene. Germline loops: CDR1 MNHNY, CDR2 SVGAGI (reference sequence). CDR3 size: 15 residues. The CDR3 region is CASSKGTAESYEQYF. The DNA for the CDR3 is TGTGCCAGCAGTAAAGGGACAGCCGAGTCCTACGAGCAGTACTTC.

This clone turned up a few times. The gene calls are TRBV4-3 and TRBJ1-5; perhaps TRBD1 as D (5 bases). Trimming removed 1 base at V and 2 bases at J, with 12 bases between. The CDR3 has 16 amino acids. Germline CDR1 LGHNA, CDR2 YSLEER. CDR3 DNA sequence: TGCGCCAGCAGCCAAGTTTGGGGCGACGGCAATCAGCCCCAGCATTTT. Protein product: CASSQVWGDGNQPQHF.

The chain employs TRBV7-9 and TRBJ2-5, with 7 bases fitting TRBD2. The germline V gene has CDR1 SEHNR and CDR2 FQNEAQ (reference sequence). The CDR3 contains 14 residues. The V and J ends lost 3 bases and 5 bases, in that order; junction bases with no gene match: 6. The CDR3 DNA follows: TGTGCCAGCAGCTTGGGAGGGGTCGCGGAGACCCAGTACTTC. This encodes CASSLGGVAETQYF. The entire variable domain, with the rest obtained from reference TRBV7-9 and TRBJ2-5, is as follows: DTGVSQNPRHKITKRGQNVTFRCDPISEHNRLYWYRQTLGQGPEFLTYFQNEAQLEKSRLLSDRFSAERPKGSFSTLEIQRTEQGDSAMYLCASSLGGVAETQYFGPGTRLLVL.

This sequence joins TRBV6-1 and TRBJ1-6; no definite D call. The CDR3 is 11 residues long. The germline V gene has CDR1 MNHNS and CDR2 SASEGT. V was pared by 2 bases and J by 11 bases, with 4 bases between. CDR3 sequence (DNA): TGTGCCAGCAGTGAAAGGGCACCCCTCCACTTT. This sequence encodes CASSERAPLHF.

The chain recombines TRBV10-3 with TRBJ1-6; 9 positions agree with TRBD1. The CDR3 length is 13 residues. With V trimmed by 10 bases and J by 8 bases, 6 bases remained unmatched. Germline V CDR1 and CDR2: ENHRY, SYGVKD. CDR3 coding DNA: TGTGCCACGGCGGGACAGGGTGATTCACCCCTCCACTTT. This encodes CATAGQGDSPLHF.

The chain carries TRBV2 and TRBJ1-5; no definite D call. The germline CDR1 and CDR2 sequences are SNHLY and FYNNEI. The CDR3 covers 15 residues. V lost 6 bases and J lost 0, with 12 bases in between. The DNA for the CDR3 is TGTGCCAGCAGCGAGGACCTAAGTAGCAATCAGCCCCAGCATTTT. This encodes CASSEDLSSNQPQHF.

The chain combines TRBV11-1 with TRBJ2-7; D is undetermined. This CDR3 is built from 14 residues. Trimming left V 1 base short and J 0 bases short, with 7 bases between. CDR1 is SGHAT and CDR2 is FQDESV in the germline V gene (reference sequence). The CDR3 sequence is CASSLVPGSYEQYF. The CDR3, as DNA: TGTGCCAGCAGCTTAGTCCCCGGCTCCTACGAGCAGTACTTC. Supplemented by reference TRBV11-1 and TRBJ2-7, the full variable domain reads EAEVAQSPRYKITEKSQAVAFWCDPISGHATLYWYRQILGQGPELLVQFQDESVVDDSQLPKDRFSAERLKGVDSTLKIQPAELGDSAMYLCASSLVPGSYEQYFGPGTRLTVT.

In its sample, this clone was seen a few times. The genes are TRBV5-1 and TRBJ1-4, with 9 bases identical to TRBD1. After removal of 4 bases from V and 5 bases from J, the junction contained 3 bases not matched to a gene. The CDR3 has 14 residues. The germline V gene encodes CDR1 SGHRS and CDR2 YFSETQ. In nucleotides, the CDR3 is TGCGCCAGCAGCGAAGGGACAGGGAATGAAAAACTGTTTTTT. Its protein product is CASSEGTGNEKLFF.

The sample holds one count of this clone. The rearrangement links TRBV5-1 to TRBJ1-2; 8 bases agree with TRBD1. CDR1 is SGHRS and CDR2 is YFSETQ in the germline V gene. V shed 2 bases and J 8 bases; nucleotides not matched to a gene: 17. The CDR3 runs to 17 residues. The DNA for the CDR3 is TGCGCCAGCAGCTTTGAAGGGACAGGCCCGCTTGGAGAAGGCTACACCTTC. This encodes CASSFEGTGPLGEGYTF. Combining the CDR3 with reference TRBV5-1 and TRBJ1-2 gives the whole variable domain KAGVTQTPRYLIKTRGQQVTLSCSPISGHRSVSWYQQTPGQGLQFLFEYFSETQRNKGNFPGRFSGRQFSNSRSEMNVSTLELGDSALYLCASSFEGTGPLGEGYTFGSGTRLTVV.

The CDR3 bases are TGTGCCATCTCTCAGGGGGCGGAAAGCACTGAAGCTTTCTTT. Encoded protein: CAISQGAESTEAFF. The rearrangement links TRBV10-3 to TRBJ1-1; 8 nucleotides match TRBD1. Germline trimming cut 8 bases from V and 4 bases from J; bases unmatched to any gene: 9. The CDR3 loop spans 14 amino acids. The germline V gene encodes CDR1 ENHRY and CDR2 SYGVKD.

V is TRBV14 and J is TRBJ1-1; D gene uncertain. Germline V gene data show CDR1 as SGHDN and CDR2 as FVKESK. The CDR3 sequence is 15 residues long. V shed 1 base and J shed 2 bases, with 11 bases lying between them. CDR3 protein: CASSQALGLNTEAFF. Here the CDR3 DNA reads TGTGCCAGCAGCCAAGCGCTAGGCCTAAACACTGAAGCTTTCTTT.

J is TRBJ2-4 and V is TRBV11-2; 7 nucleotides agree with TRBD1. CDR1 is SGHAT, CDR2 FQNNGV, per germline. The CDR3 has 13 residues. Trimming took 4 bases from V and 6 from J; bases not matched to a gene: 3. The CDR3: CASSSNRGNIQYF. Here the CDR3 DNA reads TGTGCCAGCAGCTCCAACAGGGGAAACATTCAGTACTTC.

The rearrangement links TRBV10-3 to TRBJ2-1, with a weak D call TRBD2 (6 bases). CDR1 is ENHRY and CDR2 is SYGVKD in the germline V gene. V lost 6 bases, J lost 3 bases, and 15 bases lay in between. The CDR3 extends over 15 amino acids. The CDR3 nucleotides are TGTGCCATCAGGGCTGGGGCGGGATTCTACAATGAGCAGTTCTTC. Residues: CAIRAGAGFYNEQFF.

CDR3 in amino acids: CASSIGQYNQPQHF. DNA of the CDR3: TGTGCCAGTAGTATCGGACAGTACAATCAGCCCCAGCATTTT. The J gene is TRBJ1-5, the V gene TRBV19; D might be TRBD1 (6 bases). V lost 3 bases and J lost 3, with 9 bases in between. Germline CDR1 LNHDA, CDR2 SQIVND (reference sequence). CDR3 size: 14 residues.

The chain is built from TRBV5-1 and TRBJ1-1; no definite D call. This CDR3 has 12 amino acids. The V gene lost 5 bases and the J gene lost 7 bases, with 12 bases spanning the gap. Germline-derived CDR1 and CDR2 are SGHRS and YFSETQ. The CDR3, as DNA: TGCGCCAGCAGTACCGAAGGTTTTGAAGCTTTCTTT. This gives the protein CASSTEGFEAFF.

CDR3 sequence: CASSQESLGGWDTEAFF. The CDR3 DNA sequence: TGTGCCAGCAGCCAAGAGTCGCTGGGGGGGTGGGACACTGAAGCTTTCTTT. The rearrangement links TRBV4-2 to TRBJ1-1; D is possibly TRBD1 (5 bases). This CDR3 has 17 amino acids. CDR1 is LGHNA, CDR2 YNFKEQ, per germline. V lost 0 bases and J lost 3, with 17 bases in between.

The table lists this clone with a few counts. The chain has TRBV6-1 and TRBJ2-5; weak D call: TRBD2 (5 bases). Germline V gene lookup returns CDR1 MNHNS and CDR2 SASEGT. The CDR3 covers 14 residues. V gave up 7 bases and J gave up 2 bases, with 14 bases separating them. The CDR3 loop is CASTPGIKQETQYF. For the CDR3, the DNA is TGTGCCAGCACTCCGGGGATTAAACAAGAGACCCAGTACTTC.

The V call is TRBV30, the J call TRBJ2-6, with 8 nucleotides matching TRBD1. The CDR3 runs to 18 residues. The V gene's germline CDR1 is GTSNPN and CDR2 SVGIG (reference sequence). V lost 0 bases, J lost 3 bases, and 10 bases stayed unmatched. Written as DNA, the CDR3 is TGTGCCTGGAGTGTACCGGCAGGGGGCGCCTTTGGGGCCAACGTCCTGACTTTC. It codes for CAWSVPAGGAFGANVLTF.

The CDR3 DNA sequence: TGCAGCCTTATAGGGACAGGGGTGACAGATACGCAGTATTTT. Residues: CSLIGTGVTDTQYF. The V call is TRBV29-1, the J call TRBJ2-3, with 10 bases matching TRBD1. CDR3 size: 14 residues. The V and J ends lost 8 bases and 3 bases, in that order; junction bases with no gene match: 8. The germline V gene encodes CDR1 SQVTM and CDR2 ANQGSEA.